This T cell receptor beta chain derives from a study of cytotoxic CD8 clonotypes in ibrutinib-treated CLL. Overall study: Once treatment had gone on for a median of around eleven months, range 6 to 36, response samples were drawn. The samples contained about 250,000 productive templates on average. They also contained an average of approximately 97,000 productive rearrangements. Study-level results: Against age-matched healthy donors, baseline clonality ran higher and tracked circulating CD8+ T-cell counts. The study found public clonotypes uncommon, contracting or stable on treatment.

Assay used: immunoSEQ multiplex PCR; TCRdb lists only in-frame clones, some missing. The table includes around 250,000 clones, under 80% detected once. Comment on this clone: The antigen remains unidentified. A read error may account for a junction end that differs from germline.

The CDR3 sequence is 13 residues long. The V gene's germline CDR1 is KGHSH and CDR2 LQKENI. The source was PBMCs, collected after 24 months of ibrutinib treatment. This sequence joins TRBV18 and TRBJ2-3, with D uncertain. The source is a human donor with chronic lymphocytic leukemia. CDR3 in amino acids: CASSPESTDTQYF. The CDR3 region has the DNA TGTGCCAGCTCACCAGAGAGCACGGATACGCAGTATTTT.